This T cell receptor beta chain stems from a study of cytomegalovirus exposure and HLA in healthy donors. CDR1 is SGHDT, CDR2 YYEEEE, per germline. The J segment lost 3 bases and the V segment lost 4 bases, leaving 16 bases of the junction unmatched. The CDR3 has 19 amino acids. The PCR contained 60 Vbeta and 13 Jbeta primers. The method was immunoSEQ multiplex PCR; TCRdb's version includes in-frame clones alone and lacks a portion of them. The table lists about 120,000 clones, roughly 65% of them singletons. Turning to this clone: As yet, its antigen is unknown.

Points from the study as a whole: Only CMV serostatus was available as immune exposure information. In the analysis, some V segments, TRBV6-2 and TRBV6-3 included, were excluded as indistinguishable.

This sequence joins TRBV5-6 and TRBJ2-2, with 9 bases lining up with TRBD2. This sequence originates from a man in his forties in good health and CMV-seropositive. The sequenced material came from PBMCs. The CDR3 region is CASSPRWGVAGDDTGELFF. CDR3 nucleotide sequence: TGTGCCAGCAGCCCCCGGTGGGGGGTAGCGGGGGATGACACCGGGGAGCTGTTTTTT.